Sequencing of this T cell receptor beta chain was carried out in a study of T cell clonality in common variable immunodeficiency. Heparinized whole blood, roughly 4.5 to 9 ml, came from each donor. Trimming removed 4 bases from V and 4 bases from J; junction bases left unmatched: 9. This CDR3 has 16 amino acids. CDR1 and CDR2 (germline): SGHTA, FQGTGA. This clone was seen many times. The CDR3 end lies 3 residues beyond the end of the read and is filled in from the germline J gene. Equal genomic DNA amounts from CVID and control samples were sequenced. Here immunoSEQ multiplex PCR was the method, and the copy in TCRdb shows in-frame clones only, minus some. This repertoire holds 35,000 to 50,000 clones, and none appear only once.

The sequencing sample was made of peripheral blood mononuclear cells. This receptor was obtained from a person between 18 and 75 years old in good health. The gene calls are TRBV7-3 and TRBJ2-2, with 7 bases lining up with TRBD1. The CDR3 region is CASSYRGGMGTGELFF. CDR3 bases read: TGTGCCAGCAGCTACCGAGGGGGCATGGGCACCGGGGAG.